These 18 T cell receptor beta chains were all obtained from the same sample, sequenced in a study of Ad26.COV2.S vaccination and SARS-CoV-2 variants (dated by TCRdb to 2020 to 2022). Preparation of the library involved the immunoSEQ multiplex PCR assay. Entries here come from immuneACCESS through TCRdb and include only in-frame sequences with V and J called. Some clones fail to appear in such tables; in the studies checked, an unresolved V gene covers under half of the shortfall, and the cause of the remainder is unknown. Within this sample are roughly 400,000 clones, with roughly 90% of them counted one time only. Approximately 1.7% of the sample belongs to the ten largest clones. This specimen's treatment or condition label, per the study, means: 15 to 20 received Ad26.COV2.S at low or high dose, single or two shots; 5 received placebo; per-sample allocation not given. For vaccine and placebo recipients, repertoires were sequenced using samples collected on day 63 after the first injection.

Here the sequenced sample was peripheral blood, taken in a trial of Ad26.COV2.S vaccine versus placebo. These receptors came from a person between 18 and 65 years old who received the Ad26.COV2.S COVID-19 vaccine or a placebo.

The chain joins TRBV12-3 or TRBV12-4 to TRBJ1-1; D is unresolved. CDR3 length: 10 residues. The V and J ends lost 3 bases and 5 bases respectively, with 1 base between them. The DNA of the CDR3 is TGTGCCAGCAGTTTTACTGAAGCTTTCTTT. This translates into CASSFTEAFF.

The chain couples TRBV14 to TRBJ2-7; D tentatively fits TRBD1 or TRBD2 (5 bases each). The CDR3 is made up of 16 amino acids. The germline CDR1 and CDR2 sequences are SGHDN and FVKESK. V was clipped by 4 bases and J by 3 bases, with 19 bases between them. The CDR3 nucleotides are TGTGCCAGCAGCCCACCCTCGAGGGACGCACACTACGAGCAGTACTTC. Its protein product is CASSPPSRDAHYEQYF. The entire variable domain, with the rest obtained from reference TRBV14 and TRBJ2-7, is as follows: EAGVTQFPSHSVIEKGQTVTLRCDPISGHDNLYWYRRVMGKEIKFLLHFVKESKQDESGMPNNRFLAERTGGTYSTLKVQPAELEDSGVYFCASSPPSRDAHYEQYFGPGTRLTVT.

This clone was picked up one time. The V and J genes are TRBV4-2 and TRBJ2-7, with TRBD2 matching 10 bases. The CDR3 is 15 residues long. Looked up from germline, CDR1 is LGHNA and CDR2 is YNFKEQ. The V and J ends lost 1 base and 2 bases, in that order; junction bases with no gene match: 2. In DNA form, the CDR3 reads TGTGCCAGCAGCCAAGGGACTAGCGGTACCTACGAGCAGTACTTC. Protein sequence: CASSQGTSGTYEQYF.

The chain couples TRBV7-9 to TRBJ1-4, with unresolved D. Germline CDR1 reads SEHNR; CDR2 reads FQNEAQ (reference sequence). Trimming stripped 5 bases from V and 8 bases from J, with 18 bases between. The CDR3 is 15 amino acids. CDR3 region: CASSHPGAWGEKLFF. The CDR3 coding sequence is TGTGCCAGCAGCCATCCAGGTGCCTGGGGAGAAAAACTGTTTTTT.

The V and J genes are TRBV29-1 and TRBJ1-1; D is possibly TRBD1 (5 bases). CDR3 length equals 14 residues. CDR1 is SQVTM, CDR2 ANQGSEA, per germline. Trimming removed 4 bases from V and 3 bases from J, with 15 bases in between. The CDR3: CSVVRDLYDTEAFF. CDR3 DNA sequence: TGCAGCGTTGTAAGGGACCTCTACGACACTGAAGCTTTCTTT.

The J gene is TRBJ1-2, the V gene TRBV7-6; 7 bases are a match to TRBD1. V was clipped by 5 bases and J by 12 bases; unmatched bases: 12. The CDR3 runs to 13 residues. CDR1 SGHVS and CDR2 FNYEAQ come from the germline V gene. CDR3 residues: CASSQTSQGGDTF. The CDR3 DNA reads TGTGCCAGCAGCCAAACCTCTCAGGGGGGCGACACCTTC. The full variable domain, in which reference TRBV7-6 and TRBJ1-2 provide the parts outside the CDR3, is GAGVSQSPRYKVTKRGQDVALRCDPISGHVSLYWYRQALGQGPEFLTYFNYEAQQDKSGLPNDRFSAERPEGSISTLTIQRTEQRDSAMYRCASSQTSQGGDTFGSGTRLTVV.

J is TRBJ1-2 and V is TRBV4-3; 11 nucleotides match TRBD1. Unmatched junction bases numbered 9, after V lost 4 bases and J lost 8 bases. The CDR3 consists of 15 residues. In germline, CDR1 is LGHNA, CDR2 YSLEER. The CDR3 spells CASSPGQGVILGYTF. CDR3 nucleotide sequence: TGCGCCAGCAGCCCGGGACAGGGGGTAATTCTAGGCTACACCTTC.

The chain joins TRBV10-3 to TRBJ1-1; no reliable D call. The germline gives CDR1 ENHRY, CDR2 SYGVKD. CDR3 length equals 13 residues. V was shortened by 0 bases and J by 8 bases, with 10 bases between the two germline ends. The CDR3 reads CAISESGGLEAFF. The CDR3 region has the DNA TGTGCCATCAGTGAGTCCGGTGGGTTGGAAGCTTTCTTT.

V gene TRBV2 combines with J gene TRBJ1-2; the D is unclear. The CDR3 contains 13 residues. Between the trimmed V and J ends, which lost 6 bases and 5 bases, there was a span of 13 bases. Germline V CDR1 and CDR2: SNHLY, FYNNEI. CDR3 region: CASSAPRDYGYTF. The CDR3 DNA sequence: TGTGCCAGCAGCGCTCCCCGAGATTATGGCTACACCTTC.

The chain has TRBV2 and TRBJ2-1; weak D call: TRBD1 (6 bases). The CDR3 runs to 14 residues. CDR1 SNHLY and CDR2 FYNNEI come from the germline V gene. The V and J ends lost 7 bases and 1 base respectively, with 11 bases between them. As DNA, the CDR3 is TGTGCCAGCAAAACAGGGAAATCCTACAATGAGCAGTTCTTC. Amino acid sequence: CASKTGKSYNEQFF.

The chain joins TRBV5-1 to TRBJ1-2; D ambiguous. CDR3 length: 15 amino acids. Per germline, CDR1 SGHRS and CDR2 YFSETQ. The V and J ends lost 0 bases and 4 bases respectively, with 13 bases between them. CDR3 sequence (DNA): TGCGCCAGCAGCTTGGCCATCCCAGTGCTCTATGGCTACACCTTC. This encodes CASSLAIPVLYGYTF.

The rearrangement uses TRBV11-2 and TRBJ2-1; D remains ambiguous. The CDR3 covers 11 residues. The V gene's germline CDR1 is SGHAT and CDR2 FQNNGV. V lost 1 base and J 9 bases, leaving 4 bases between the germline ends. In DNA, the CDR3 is TGTGCCAGCAGCTTAGCAGGTGAGCAGTTCTTC. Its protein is CASSLAGEQFF.

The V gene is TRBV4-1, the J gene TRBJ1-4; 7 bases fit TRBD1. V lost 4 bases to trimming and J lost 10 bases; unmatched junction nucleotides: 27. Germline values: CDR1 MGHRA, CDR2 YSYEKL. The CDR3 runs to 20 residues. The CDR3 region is CASSPDPGGSGRSFFGKLFF. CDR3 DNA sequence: TGCGCCAGCAGCCCCGATCCAGGGGGTAGCGGGAGATCCTTTTTCGGAAAACTGTTTTTT.

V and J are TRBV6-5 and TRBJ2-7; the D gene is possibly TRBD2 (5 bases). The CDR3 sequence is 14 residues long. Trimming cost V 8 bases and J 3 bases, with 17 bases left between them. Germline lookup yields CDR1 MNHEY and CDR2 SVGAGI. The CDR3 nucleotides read TGTGCCAGCCAAAGGCAACTAGGCCTCTACGAGCAGTACTTC. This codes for CASQRQLGLYEQYF.

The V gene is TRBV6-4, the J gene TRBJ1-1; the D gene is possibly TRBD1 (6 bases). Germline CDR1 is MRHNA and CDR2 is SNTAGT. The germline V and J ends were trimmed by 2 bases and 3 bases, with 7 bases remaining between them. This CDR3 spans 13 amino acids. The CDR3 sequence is CASSDRQDTEAFF. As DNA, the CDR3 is TGTGCCAGCAGTGACAGACAGGACACTGAAGCTTTCTTT.

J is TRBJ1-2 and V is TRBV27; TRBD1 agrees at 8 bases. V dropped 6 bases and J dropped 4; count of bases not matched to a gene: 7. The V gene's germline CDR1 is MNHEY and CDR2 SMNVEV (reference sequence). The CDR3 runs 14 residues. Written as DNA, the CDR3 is TGTGCCAGCAGCCTCGGACAGGGTGTCTATGGCTACACCTTC. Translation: CASSLGQGVYGYTF.

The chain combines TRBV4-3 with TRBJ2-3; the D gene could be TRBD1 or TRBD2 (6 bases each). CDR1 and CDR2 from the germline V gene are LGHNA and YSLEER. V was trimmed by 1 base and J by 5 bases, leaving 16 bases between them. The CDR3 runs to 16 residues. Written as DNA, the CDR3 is TGCGCCAGCAGCCAAGTACGGGGGCGGCCGGGAGATACGCAGTATTTT. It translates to CASSQVRGRPGDTQYF.

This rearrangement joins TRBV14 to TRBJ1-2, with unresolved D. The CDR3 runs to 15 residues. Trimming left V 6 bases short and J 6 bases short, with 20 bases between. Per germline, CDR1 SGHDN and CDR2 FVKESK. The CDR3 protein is CASSLPEGISDGYTF. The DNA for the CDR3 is TGTGCCAGCAGTCTTCCTGAGGGAATTTCCGATGGCTACACCTTC.